The entry that follows covers one T cell receptor (beta chain) sequence. This sample is drawn from a study of shared clonotypes between healthy human individuals. All donors were healthy HIV-negative adults lacking recent acute infections or vaccinations. The germline V gene encodes CDR1 SNHLY and CDR2 FYNNEI. The CDR3 spans 15 residues. Trimming pared 0 bases from V and 3 bases from J, leaving 12 bases between. Profiled with immunoSEQ multiplex PCR; TCRdb holds only in-frame clones, not every one. Of 450,000 to 600,000 clones listed, roughly 78% are singletons. The sample was PBMCs. This rearrangement joins TRBV2 to TRBJ2-7; a weak D match, TRBD2 (6 bases). The clonotype comes from a middle-aged woman in good health. Some clones in this sample may be carry-over from other donors' samples. CDR3 loop: CASSEALPGVYEQYF. The DNA of the CDR3 is TGTGCCAGCAGTGAAGCGCTTCCGGGGGTCTACGAGCAGTACTTC.